The next 9 T cell receptor beta chains were all read from a single sample in a study of blood T cell repertoires in COVID-19. Using immunoSEQ multiplex PCR, the repertoire was profiled, and TCRdb retains in-frame clones only, with some absent. The sample comprises over 150,000 clones, approximately 90% of which are singletons, and roughly a sixth rests with the top ten. Sequencing was performed on peripheral blood. Every receptor here comes from a man in his fifties with COVID-19, enrolled during active disease.

The J gene is TRBJ1-3, the V gene TRBV11-2, with 11 bases identical to TRBD1. This CDR3 region has 17 residues. The J segment lost 5 bases and the V segment lost 5 bases, leaving 11 bases of the junction unmatched. Germline V gene sequence: CDR1 SGHAT, CDR2 FQNNGV. CDR3 amino acids: CASSPLRDRGTRNTIYF. CDR3 nucleotide sequence: TGTGCCAGCAGCCCCCTCCGGGACAGGGGGACCAGAAACACCATATATTTT.

V is TRBV29-1 and J is TRBJ2-2; maybe TRBD1 (5 bases). From germline, CDR1 is SQVTM and CDR2 ANQGSEA. The CDR3 has 13 residues. V was trimmed by 2 bases and J by 5 bases, leaving 9 bases between them. The CDR3 loop reads CSVEKGRTGELFF. CDR3 DNA sequence: TGCAGCGTTGAAAAGGGGCGGACCGGGGAGCTGTTTTTT.

This clone was counted a single time. The chain combines TRBV27 with TRBJ2-2, with TRBD2 as a possible D gene (5 bases). Germline CDR1 is MNHEY and CDR2 is SMNVEV (reference sequence). V was shortened by 3 bases and J by 3 bases, with 8 bases between the two germline ends. The CDR3 covers 14 residues. The CDR3, as DNA: TGTGCCAGCAGTTTTATGGAGGACACCGGGGAGCTGTTTTTT. Protein sequence: CASSFMEDTGELFF.

This chain uses TRBV5-6 with TRBJ2-3, with a possible D match to TRBD1 (5 bases). This CDR3 comprises 16 residues. Germline CDR1 and CDR2: SGHDT and YYEEEE. V dropped 2 bases and J dropped 1 base, with 14 bases sitting between them. CDR3 bases: TGTGCCAGCAGCTTAAGGGGTGTAAGGGGCACAGATACGCAGTATTTT. Translated, it gives CASSLRGVRGTDTQYF.

V gene TRBV27 combines with J gene TRBJ2-2; 11 bases are a match to TRBD1. Germline-derived CDR1 and CDR2 are MNHEY and SMNVEV (reference sequence). With 4 bases clipped from V and 4 bases from J, the junction kept 5 bases outside the gene matches. CDR3 size: 16 residues. CDR3: CASSSTGTGGTGELFF. Here the CDR3 DNA reads TGTGCCAGCAGTTCGACCGGGACAGGGGGCACCGGGGAGCTGTTTTTT.

This sequence joins TRBV6-2 or TRBV6-3 and TRBJ2-2; 12 bases are a match to TRBD2. Germline V lookup: CDR1 MNHEY, CDR2 SVGEGT. V dropped 0 bases and J dropped 4; count of bases not matched to a gene: 6. The length of the CDR3 is 18 residues. CDR3 protein: CASSYSLAGGRFTGELFF. Here the CDR3 DNA reads TGTGCCAGCAGTTACTCCCTAGCGGGGGGGCGTTTCACCGGGGAGCTGTTTTTT.

V and J are TRBV3-1 (or the pseudogene TRBV3-2) and TRBJ2-5; D remains unclear. V dropped 4 bases and J dropped 5 bases, with 8 bases sitting between them. The CDR3 sequence is 12 residues long. In germline, CDR1 is LGHDT, CDR2 YNNKEL (reference sequence). CDR3 bases: TGTGCCAGCAGCCCGGTCCGGGAGACCCAGTACTTC. This translates into CASSPVRETQYF.

This chain uses TRBV15 with TRBJ1-4, with D possibly being TRBD1 (5 bases). Per the germline V gene, CDR1 is LNHNV and CDR2 is YYDKDF (reference sequence). Deletions cut 0 bases from V and 3 bases from J, with 11 bases between. The CDR3 sequence is 16 residues long. The CDR3 region is CATSRDPGGANEKLFF. CDR3 sequence (DNA): TGTGCCACCAGCAGAGATCCTGGGGGGGCTAATGAAAAACTGTTTTTT.

This clone came up once. The chain is built from TRBV7-2 and TRBJ2-1, with 7 positions matching TRBD1. V shed 1 base, J shed 3 bases, and the junction held 9 bases outside the gene matches. The CDR3 sequence is 17 residues long. Germline lookup yields CDR1 SGHTA and CDR2 FQGNSA. The CDR3 DNA is TGTGCCAGCAGCTTAGTGCCCCGGACAGGCTTCTACAATGAGCAGTTCTTC. Translating it yields CASSLVPRTGFYNEQFF.